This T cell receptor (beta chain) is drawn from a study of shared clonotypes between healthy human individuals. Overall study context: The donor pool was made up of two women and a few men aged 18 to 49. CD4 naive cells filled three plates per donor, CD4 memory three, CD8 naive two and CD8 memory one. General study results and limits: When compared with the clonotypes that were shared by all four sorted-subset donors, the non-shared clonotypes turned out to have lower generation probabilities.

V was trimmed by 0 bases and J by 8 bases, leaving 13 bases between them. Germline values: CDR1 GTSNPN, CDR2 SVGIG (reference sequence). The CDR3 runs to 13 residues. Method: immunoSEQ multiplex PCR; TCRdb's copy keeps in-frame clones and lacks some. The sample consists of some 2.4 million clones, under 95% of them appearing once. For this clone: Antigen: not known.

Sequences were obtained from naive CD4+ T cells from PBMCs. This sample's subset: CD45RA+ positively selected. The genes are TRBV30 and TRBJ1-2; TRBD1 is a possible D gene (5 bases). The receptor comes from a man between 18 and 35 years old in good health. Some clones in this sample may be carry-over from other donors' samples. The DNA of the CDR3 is TGTGCCTGGAGTGTGAGTCAGGGTGGAGGCTACACCTTC. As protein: CAWSVSQGGGYTF.